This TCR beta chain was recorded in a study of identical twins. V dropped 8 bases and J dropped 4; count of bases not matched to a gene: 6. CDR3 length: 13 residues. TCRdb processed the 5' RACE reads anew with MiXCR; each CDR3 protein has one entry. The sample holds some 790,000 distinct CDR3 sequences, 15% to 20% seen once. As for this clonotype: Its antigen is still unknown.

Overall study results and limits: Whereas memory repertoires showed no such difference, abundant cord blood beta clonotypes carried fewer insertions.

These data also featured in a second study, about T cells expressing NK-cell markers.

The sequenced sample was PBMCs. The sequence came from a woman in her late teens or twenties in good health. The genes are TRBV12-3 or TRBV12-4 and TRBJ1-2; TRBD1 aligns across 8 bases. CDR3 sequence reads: CASGDRGTYGYTF. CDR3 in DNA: TGTGCCAGCGGAGACAGGGGTACCTATGGCTACACCTTC.